This T cell receptor beta chain comes out of a study of cytomegalovirus exposure and HLA in healthy donors. The overall study: HLA-typed donors were the source of about 85 million unique TCRs, which an early data release held.

This CDR3 has 17 residues. Trimming left V 0 bases short and J 6 bases short, with 20 bases between. The germline gives CDR1 MGHRA, CDR2 YSYEKL. Primers: 60 Vbeta forward and 13 Jbeta reverse. Data came from immunoSEQ multiplex PCR; TCRdb stores just in-frame clones and leaves some out. This sample has 100,000 to 130,000 clones, with approximately 81% found just once. A remark on this clone: Antigen: not known.

Study conclusions and caveats: Later, an analysis showed that TCR beta chains associated with HLA were more clonally expanded than others that were equally common.

The TCR originated in a man aged 25-45 years in good health and CMV-seronegative. The sequencing input was PBMCs. This sequence joins TRBV4-1 and TRBJ1-2; TRBD1 is a possible D gene (6 bases). CDR3 in amino acids: CASSQESDRSLGDGYTF. The DNA of the CDR3 is TGCGCCAGCAGCCAAGAATCGGACAGATCTCTCGGGGATGGCTACACCTTC.